What follows are 20 T cell receptor beta chains derived from one specimen sequenced in a study of response to subunit inactivated influenza vaccine. TCRdb called the RT-PCR reads again in MiXCR, with one record for every CDR3 protein. This sample carries about 520,000 distinct CDR3 sequences, under 8.5% of them seen once, and the ten largest clones take over 10%. Sequenced here: PBMCs from blood, sampled around 2 years after vaccination. These receptors originate from a man aged 50 to 69 who received an inactivated influenza vaccine.

The chain carries TRBV4-2 and TRBJ1-5, with D unresolved. Trimming shortened V by 3 bases and J by 0 bases, and 9 bases separated the two germline ends. CDR3 size: 15 residues. Germline assignment: CDR1 LGHNA and CDR2 YNFKEQ. The CDR3 loop reads CASSQERYSNQPQHF. Here the CDR3 DNA reads TGTGCCAGCAGCCAGGAGAGATATAGCAATCAGCCCCAGCATTTT.

This chain joins TRBV19 and TRBJ2-1; tentatively, D is TRBD2 (6 bases). Germline values: CDR1 LNHDA, CDR2 SQIVND (reference sequence). Deletions cut 5 bases from V and 12 bases from J, with 14 bases between. This CDR3 region has 12 residues. CDR3 coding DNA: TGTGCCAGTAGTCCAGCGGTCGGGGGGCAGTTCTTC. Translation: CASSPAVGGQFF.

CDR3 sequence: CASTPEGTDNYGYTF. In nucleotides, the CDR3 is TGTGCCAGTACCCCGGAGGGGACAGATAACTATGGCTACACCTTC. This chain links TRBV19 with TRBJ1-2; TRBD1 matches at 7 bases. Germline lookup yields CDR1 LNHDA and CDR2 SQIVND (reference sequence). Germline trimming cut 7 bases from V and 1 base from J; bases unmatched to any gene: 9. This CDR3 region has 15 residues.

The J gene is TRBJ1-5, the V gene TRBV2, with D unresolved. The CDR3 has 13 residues. Germline V gene sequence: CDR1 SNHLY, CDR2 FYNNEI. Trimming pared 3 bases from V and 7 bases from J, leaving 10 bases between. CDR3 protein: CASSDLWTQPQHF. CDR3 sequence (DNA): TGTGCCAGCAGTGATCTCTGGACCCAGCCCCAGCATTTT.

This clonotype was seen a handful of times. The rearrangement uses TRBV11-2 and TRBJ2-7, with 8 bases identical to TRBD1. CDR3 length: 15 residues. Trimming cost V 4 bases and J 3 bases; bases outside gene matches: 8. Germline V CDR1 and CDR2: SGHAT, FQNNGV. In nucleotides, the CDR3 is TGTGCCAGCAGCTCGACGACAGGGGTTTTCTACGAGCAGTACTTC. Amino acid sequence: CASSSTTGVFYEQYF.

This clonotype was seen a few times. This chain's CDR3 is CASSAKNTGELFF. The CDR3 DNA sequence: TGTGCCAGCAGCGCCAAAAACACCGGGGAGCTGTTTTTT. The rearrangement links TRBV9 to TRBJ2-2; D remains ambiguous. Germline CDR1 is SGDLS and CDR2 is YYNGEE. This CDR3 spans 13 amino acids. Trimming left V 3 bases short and J 2 bases short, with 5 bases between.

In its sample, this clonotype was seen a few times. V usage is TRBV2 and J usage is TRBJ2-2; D is possibly TRBD1 (5 bases). This CDR3 has 14 amino acids. The germline V gene has CDR1 SNHLY and CDR2 FYNNEI. V dropped 5 bases and J dropped 1 base, with 8 bases sitting between them. CDR3 nucleotides: TGTGCCAGCAGTAACAGGAGGAACACCGGGGAGCTGTTTTTT. Its translation: CASSNRRNTGELFF. Supplemented by reference TRBV2 and TRBJ2-2, the full variable domain reads EPEVTQTPSHQVTQMGQEVILRCVPISNHLYFYWYRQILGQKVEFLVSFYNNEISEKSEIFDDQFSVERPDGSNFTLKIRSTKLEDSAMYFCASSNRRNTGELFFGEGSRLTVL.

The chain combines TRBV18 with TRBJ1-2, with D hard to call. CDR3 size: 14 residues. Germline V lookup: CDR1 KGHSH, CDR2 LQKENI. V was clipped by 0 bases and J by 9 bases, with 14 bases between them. This CDR3 reads CASSPPVKGRSYTF. The CDR3 DNA reads as TGTGCCAGCTCACCACCGGTAAAAGGAAGAAGCTACACCTTC. The full variable domain, in which reference TRBV18 and TRBJ1-2 provide the parts outside the CDR3, is NAGVMQNPRHLVRRRGQEARLRCSPMKGHSHVYWYRQLPEEGLKFMVYLQKENIIDESGMPKERFSAEFPKEGPSILRIQQVVRGDSAAYFCASSPPVKGRSYTFGSGTRLTVV.

This clonotype was seen ten or more times. The V call is TRBV5-1, the J call TRBJ2-4, with a tentative D call TRBD1 (5 bases). Trimming removed 2 bases at V and 5 bases at J, with 8 bases between. The CDR3 totals 13 residues. Germline loops: CDR1 SGHRS, CDR2 YFSETQ. The CDR3 DNA reads TGCGCCAGCAGCTTAACCAGGGAAAACATTCAGTACTTC. Amino acids: CASSLTRENIQYF.

This clonotype was picked up many times. J is TRBJ2-2 and V is TRBV15; TRBD2 matches at 8 bases. The CDR3 is 16 amino acids. V lost 2 bases and J lost 4; bases outside the gene matches: 6. Germline CDR1 reads LNHNV; CDR2 reads YYDKDF (reference sequence). This CDR3 reads CATSRKAGVPTGELFF. CDR3 DNA sequence: TGTGCCACCAGCAGAAAAGCGGGGGTCCCCACCGGGGAGCTGTTTTTT.

This clonotype was detected ten times or more. The gene calls are TRBV20-1 and TRBJ1-5; no clear D gene. The CDR3 contains 13 residues. Germline loops: CDR1 DFQATT, CDR2 SNEGSKA (reference sequence). Between the trimmed V and J ends, which lost 5 bases and 0 bases, there was a span of 8 bases. The CDR3 spells CSAGGYSNQPQHF. CDR3 in DNA: TGCAGTGCTGGCGGGTATAGCAATCAGCCCCAGCATTTT.

V gene TRBV29-1 combines with J gene TRBJ2-1; D gene unclear. From germline, CDR1 is SQVTM and CDR2 ANQGSEA. The CDR3 is 15 amino acids. Trimming took off 2 bases at V and 4 bases at J, with 15 bases between the two ends. This CDR3 reads CSVESGSNAYNEQFF. The CDR3 nucleotides read TGCAGCGTTGAATCTGGGTCCAATGCTTACAATGAGCAGTTCTTC.

This clonotype was seen ten or more times. V and J are TRBV4-1 and TRBJ2-1; no firm D call. The CDR3 is made up of 19 amino acids. Trimming stripped 4 bases from V and 4 bases from J, with 26 bases between. Per germline, CDR1 MGHRA and CDR2 YSYEKL. CDR3 DNA: TGCGCCAGCAGCCCCTCCCTATTGGCCCGGCGGAAGGCGTACAATGAGCAGTTCTTC. Its protein is CASSPSLLARRKAYNEQFF.

The count of this clonotype is one. J is TRBJ2-1 and V is TRBV4-2; D uncertain. The V gene lost 0 bases and the J gene lost 10 bases, with 13 bases spanning the gap. The CDR3 totals 14 residues. CDR1 is LGHNA, CDR2 YNFKEQ, per germline. In nucleotides, the CDR3 is TGTGCCAGCAGCCAAGAAATAGGTCGGAGAGAGCAGTTCTTC. It encodes CASSQEIGRREQFF.

The chain joins TRBV7-8 to TRBJ2-3; 9 nucleotides match TRBD1. With V trimmed by 3 bases and J by 5 bases, 6 bases remained unmatched. The CDR3 covers 15 residues. Germline V gene lookup returns CDR1 SGHVS and CDR2 FQNEAQ. CDR3 loop: CASSFLQGARDTQYF. Written as DNA, the CDR3 is TGTGCCAGCAGCTTCCTACAGGGGGCAAGAGATACGCAGTATTTT.

At least ten counts were recorded for this clonotype. The CDR3 DNA is TGTGCCAGCAGCTTAGCATCAACAGGGGGAGGTGGCTACACCTTC. It encodes CASSLASTGGGGYTF. This chain connects TRBV7-8 to TRBJ1-2; 8 bases fit TRBD1. The germline gives CDR1 SGHVS, CDR2 FQNEAQ. The CDR3 covers 15 residues. V lost 0 bases and J lost 7; bases outside the gene matches: 7.

The gene calls are TRBV12-3 or TRBV12-4 and TRBJ1-3, with TRBD1 as a possible D gene (5 bases). This CDR3 has 16 amino acids. Trimming removed 2 bases at V and 2 bases at J, with 13 bases between. CDR3 residues: CASSLSYLGPGNTIYF. The DNA for the CDR3 is TGTGCCAGCAGTTTAAGCTACTTGGGGCCTGGAAACACCATATATTTT.

The rearrangement uses TRBV5-1 and TRBJ2-1, with TRBD1 identical over 7 bases. The CDR3 sequence is 14 residues long. The germline V gene encodes CDR1 SGHRS and CDR2 YFSETQ. The J segment lost 5 bases and the V segment lost 4 bases, leaving 6 bases of the junction unmatched. This CDR3 reads CASSLGQDHNEQFF. For the CDR3, the DNA is TGCGCCAGCAGCCTAGGACAGGACCACAATGAGCAGTTCTTC.

This clonotype was seen more than once but under ten times. The CDR3 DNA reads TGTGCCAGCAGCCCAAGGACAGGGCTCCACGAGCAGTACTTC. It yields the protein CASSPRTGLHEQYF. The V call is TRBV9, the J call TRBJ2-7, with TRBD1 identical over 8 bases. The CDR3 extends over 14 amino acids. Germline V CDR1 and CDR2: SGDLS, YYNGEE. Trimming took 4 bases from V and 5 from J; bases not matched to a gene: 8.

This clonotype was seen many times. In DNA, the CDR3 is TGTGCCAGCAGCCCTTCGGGGTTGGGGATGAGCTCCTACGAGCAGTACTTC. Translation gives CASSPSGLGMSSYEQYF. The V gene is TRBV7-9, the J gene TRBJ2-7; perhaps TRBD2 as D (5 bases). The CDR3 has 17 amino acids. The V end was cut by 5 bases, the J end by 0 bases, with 20 bases between. The germline V gene has CDR1 SEHNR and CDR2 FQNEAQ (reference sequence). Based on the CDR3 plus reference TRBV7-9 and TRBJ2-7, the full variable domain is DTGVSQNPRHKITKRGQNVTFRCDPISEHNRLYWYRQTLGQGPEFLTYFQNEAQLEKSRLLSDRFSAERPKGSFSTLEIQRTEQGDSAMYLCASSPSGLGMSSYEQYFGPGTRLTVT.